A single sample gave rise to the 30 T cell receptor beta chains below, sequenced in a study of metastatic and nonmetastatic thyroid tumors. TCRdb re-processed the PCR reads through MiXCR. Of about 64,000 clones detected, under 20% appear once; the ten largest clones hold roughly a tenth. There were no patients who had received any treatment before thyroid surgery. The sequencing sample was made of blood. Receptors originate from a male donor with papillary thyroid cancer or a benign thyroid nodule (not recorded which). Some clones in this sample may be carry-over from other donors' samples.

The J gene is TRBJ1-5, the V gene TRBV30; the D is unclear. The CDR3 loop spans 15 amino acids. In germline, CDR1 is GTSNPN, CDR2 SVGIG (reference sequence). The germline V and J ends were trimmed by 4 bases and 3 bases, with 16 bases remaining between them. This CDR3 reads CAWILTPGVNQPQHF. The CDR3 DNA follows: TGTGCCTGGATCTTGACCCCCGGCGTCAATCAGCCCCAGCATTTT.

In this sample, this clone turned up many times. This chain links TRBV11-2 with TRBJ2-5; 9 positions match TRBD1. The germline gives CDR1 SGHAT, CDR2 FQNNGV. CDR3 length: 13 residues. V was pared by 6 bases and J by 4 bases, with 3 bases of the junction left unmatched. DNA of the CDR3: TGTGCCAGCAGGGGACAGGGAGGAGAGACCCAGTACTTC. This sequence encodes CASRGQGGETQYF. Supplemented by reference TRBV11-2 and TRBJ2-5, the full variable domain reads EAGVAQSPRYKIIEKRQSVAFWCNPISGHATLYWYQQILGQGPKLLIQFQNNGVVDDSQLPKDRFSAERLKGVDSTLKIQPAKLEDSAVYLCASRGQGGETQYFGPGTRLLVL.

In its sample, this clone was seen many times. Here the CDR3 DNA reads TGCGCCAGCAGTCGGACTAGCGATGGCACCGGGGAGCTGTTTTTT. Protein sequence: CASSRTSDGTGELFF. The chain joins TRBV10-1 to TRBJ2-2; 9 bases map to TRBD2. With 5 bases clipped from V and 4 bases from J, the junction kept 5 bases outside the gene matches. The germline V gene encodes CDR1 WNHNN and CDR2 SYGVQD (reference sequence). The CDR3 runs 15 residues.

This clone was seen a few times. It may be a read error: a sequence one base away is much more abundant. Other DNA sequences in this sample translate to the same CDR3. This chain links TRBV6-4 with TRBJ2-1, with TRBD1 matching over 12 bases. This CDR3 contains 14 residues. Germline CDR1 is MRHNA and CDR2 is SNTAGT. CDR3 bases: TGCGCCAGCAGCACTGGGACAGGGGGCGATGAGCAGTTCTTC. This sequence encodes CASSTGTGGDEQFF.

This clone was seen many times. This sequence joins TRBV12-3 or TRBV12-4 and TRBJ1-6; a weak D match, TRBD1 (5 bases). V lost 3 bases and J lost 9, with 9 bases in between. This CDR3 is 13 amino acids long. The CDR3 sequence: CASSLQGASPLHF. The DNA of the CDR3 is TGTGCCAGCAGTTTGCAGGGAGCTTCACCCCTCCACTTT.

In this sample, this clone turned up many times. The V gene is TRBV12-3 or TRBV12-4, the J gene TRBJ1-1; 10 positions agree with TRBD1. This CDR3 contains 16 residues. The J segment lost 5 bases and the V segment lost 5 bases, leaving 11 bases of the junction unmatched. In DNA form, the CDR3 reads TGTGCCAGCAGTCGCCAGCCGGGACAGGGGAGTACTGAAGCTTTCTTT. Protein product: CASSRQPGQGSTEAFF.

This clone came up many times. The same CDR3 also results from other DNA sequences found in this sample. The CDR3 DNA reads as TGTGCCAGCAGCGACAATGAGCAGTTCTTC. Protein: CASSDNEQFF. The chain couples TRBV6-1 to TRBJ2-1; D uncertain. Germline V gene data show CDR1 as MNHNS and CDR2 as SASEGT. The V and J ends lost 6 bases and 5 bases respectively, with 2 bases between them. This CDR3 contains 10 residues.

The rearrangement links TRBV28 to TRBJ2-7; a weak D match, TRBD1 (6 bases). Germline V CDR1 and CDR2: MDHEN, SYDVKM. V lost 5 bases and J 2 bases, leaving 19 bases between the germline ends. This CDR3 comprises 16 residues. The CDR3 is CASSALQGLRAYEQYV. For the CDR3, the DNA is TGTGCCAGCAGTGCCCTACAGGGATTACGAGCCTACGAGCAGTACGTC.

In its sample, this clone is medium-sized. This chain uses TRBV6-1 with TRBJ1-5; tentative D call: TRBD1 (5 bases). Germline V gene sequence: CDR1 MNHNS, CDR2 SASEGT. The CDR3 has 14 residues. The V and J ends lost 8 bases and 7 bases respectively, with 18 bases between them. The DNA for the CDR3 is TGTGCCAGCGGGACTTTGGAGGGGACCCAGCCCCAGCATTTT. Protein product: CASGTLEGTQPQHF.

This clone occurred a few times. This could be a read error, since a much larger clone is one nucleotide away. The V call is TRBV29-1, the J call TRBJ1-2; D is unresolved. The V end was cut by 4 bases, the J end by 2 bases, with 8 bases between. Per germline, CDR1 SQVTM and CDR2 ANQGSEA. The CDR3 totals 12 residues. This CDR3 reads CSVGLPNYGYTF. CDR3 DNA: TGCAGCGTTGGTCTACCAAACTATGGCTACACCTTC.

The chain joins TRBV20-1 to TRBJ2-1; TRBD1 agrees at 8 bases. V trimming: 0 bases; J trimming: 14 bases; junction bases outside the gene matches: 6. The germline gives CDR1 DFQATT, CDR2 SNEGSKA (reference sequence). This CDR3 is built from 12 residues. CDR3 residues: CSARDQDRVEFF. The CDR3 DNA reads TGCAGTGCTAGAGATCAGGACAGGGTAGAGTTCTTC.

This clone was seen ten or more times. V and J are TRBV28 and TRBJ1-4; D unclear. V was cut by 7 bases and J by 5 bases, with 14 bases left in between. Looked up from germline, CDR1 is MDHEN and CDR2 is SYDVKM. The CDR3 consists of 14 residues. CDR3 in DNA: TGTGCCAGCAAGGGTGCAGGATCGAATGAAAAACTGTTTTTT. It encodes CASKGAGSNEKLFF.

This clone showed up just once. This may arise from a read error, as a much more abundant clone is one base away. As the CDR3 is not closed by the conserved phenylalanine or tryptophan, this likely results from a read error. The limits of the CDR3 on the DNA are not certain, so only TCRdb's listed CDR3 is given. This chain joins TRBV20-1 and TRBJ2-3. The CDR3 length equals 10 residues, ends included. From germline, CDR1 is DFQATT and CDR2 SNEGSKA (reference sequence). CDR3 region: CSARGRYGDL.

This clone was counted at least ten times. Additional DNA sequences in this sample encode the identical CDR3. The J gene is TRBJ1-1, the V gene TRBV28; TRBD1 matches at 7 bases. With 6 bases clipped from V and 3 bases from J, the junction kept 7 bases outside the gene matches. Germline V lookup: CDR1 MDHEN, CDR2 SYDVKM. The CDR3 runs 14 residues. This chain's CDR3 is CASRIGGADTEAFF. The CDR3 region has the DNA TGTGCCAGCAGGATAGGGGGCGCGGACACTGAAGCTTTCTTT.

About this clone: Being one base from a much bigger clone, this may be a read error. The same CDR3 also results from other DNA sequences found in this sample. The chain employs TRBV9 and TRBJ2-1, with a tentative D call TRBD2 (6 bases). V lost 3 bases to trimming and J lost 6 bases, with 13 bases between them. This CDR3 has 14 amino acids. The germline gives CDR1 SGDLS, CDR2 YYNGEE. In DNA, the CDR3 is TGTGCCAGCAGCGCTGAGGGACTGATCAATGAGCAGTTCTTC. Its protein is CASSAEGLINEQFF.

Regarding this clone: A much larger clone differs by one base, so this may be a read error. J is TRBJ2-5 and V is TRBV11-2, with a weak D call TRBD2 (5 bases). Germline-derived CDR1 and CDR2 are SGHAT and FQNNGV. The CDR3 totals 13 residues. CDR3 sequence: CASILERTETQYF. The DNA of the CDR3 is TGTGCCAGCATCTTAGAGCGGACCGAGACCCAGTACTTC.

This clone has just a few counts. The chain recombines TRBV12-3 or TRBV12-4 with TRBJ1-5, with a possible D match to TRBD1 (6 bases). The V and J ends lost 3 bases and 8 bases respectively, with 17 bases between them. CDR3 length: 15 residues. The CDR3 DNA is TGTGCCAGCAGTTTGTCTCAGGGGTCCATTAAGCCCCAGCATTTT. Translating it yields CASSLSQGSIKPQHF.

This clone has a handful of counts. The chain carries TRBV7-9 and TRBJ1-1; TRBD1 matches 7 bases. V dropped 3 bases and J dropped 11; count of bases not matched to a gene: 15. Germline V gene sequence: CDR1 SEHNR, CDR2 FQNEAQ (reference sequence). The CDR3 totals 15 residues. Here the CDR3 DNA reads TGTGCCAGCAGCTTGACCGGGACAGCCGCCTTGGGGGCTTTCTTT. Its protein product is CASSLTGTAALGAFF. Complete variable domain (other parts from reference TRBV7-9 and TRBJ1-1): DTGVSQNPRHKITKRGQNVTFRCDPISEHNRLYWYRQTLGQGPEFLTYFQNEAQLEKSRLLSDRFSAERPKGSFSTLEIQRTEQGDSAMYLCASSLTGTAALGAFFGQGTRLTVV.

Concerning this clone: At one of its ends the junction is not consistent with the germline gene, which may arise from a read error. The V call is TRBV20-1, the J call TRBJ2-7, with 7 nucleotides matching TRBD1. From germline, CDR1 is DFQATT and CDR2 SNEGSKA (reference sequence). There are 14 residues in the CDR3. Written as DNA, the CDR3 is TGCAGTTCTAGAGATCTAGGGGGCTTCTACGAGCAGTACTTC. Protein sequence: CSSRDLGGFYEQYF.

Points on this clone: At one end, the junction sequence differs from germline, possibly due to a read error. The gene calls are TRBV30 and TRBJ1-3; 8 bases agree with TRBD1. CDR1 is GTSNPN and CDR2 is SVGIG in the germline V gene (reference sequence). The CDR3 spans 17 residues. The CDR3 is CAWKSQQGDVGGNTICF. The CDR3 DNA follows: TGTGCCTGGAAGTCTCAACAGGGGGACGTAGGGGGAAACACCATATGTTTT. The variable domain in full, completed from reference TRBV30 and TRBJ1-3, reads SQTIHQWPATLVQPVGSPLSLECTVEGTSNPNLYWYRQAAGRGLQLLFYSVGIGQISSEVPQNLSASRPQDRQFILSSKKLLLSDSGFYLCAWKSQQGDVGGNTICFGEGSWLTVV.

This rearrangement joins TRBV18 to TRBJ2-7; 8 nucleotides agree with TRBD2. The germline V gene encodes CDR1 KGHSH and CDR2 LQKENI. This CDR3 has 15 amino acids. The V gene end was trimmed by 2 bases and the J gene end by 6 bases; junction bases not matched to a gene: 9. The CDR3: CASSPLGGAGGEQYV. CDR3 in DNA: TGTGCCAGCTCACCATTGGGGGGGGCGGGAGGCGAGCAGTACGTC.

This clone was counted many times. V and J are TRBV19 and TRBJ1-1; no clear D gene. Trimming removed 5 bases from V and 1 base from J, with 14 bases in between. Germline assignment: CDR1 LNHDA and CDR2 SQIVND (reference sequence). The CDR3 is 15 residues long. The chain's CDR3 is CASSSQAATNTEAFF. The CDR3, as DNA: TGTGCCAGTAGTTCGCAGGCTGCCACGAACACTGAAGCTTTCTTT.

In this sample, this clone turned up many times. No conserved phenylalanine or tryptophan is present at the end of the CDR3, so a read error is the likely explanation. The limits of the CDR3 on the DNA are not certain, so only TCRdb's listed CDR3 is given. The chain couples TRBV29-1 to TRBJ2-1; TRBD1 is taken as the D call from the table, unchecked against the DNA. Germline values: CDR1 SQVTM, CDR2 ANQGSEA. With termini counted, the CDR3 has 8 amino acids. The CDR3 loop is CSVGAGTV.

The table lists this clone with many counts. The CDR3 DNA sequence: TGTGCCAGCAGTTACTCCGGGACAGGGGAGAATGAGCAGTTCTTC. Its translation: CASSYSGTGENEQFF. The chain carries TRBV6-5 and TRBJ2-1; TRBD1 aligns across 10 bases. V trimming: 0 bases; J trimming: 7 bases; junction bases outside the gene matches: 3. Germline-derived CDR1 and CDR2 are MNHEY and SVGAGI. The CDR3 length is 15 residues.

This clone was seen ten or more times. The chain uses TRBV6-2 or TRBV6-3 and TRBJ2-3; D perhaps matches TRBD2 (6 bases). V shed 5 bases and J shed 0 bases, with 12 bases lying between them. Germline-derived CDR1 and CDR2 are MNHEY and SVGEGT. The CDR3 contains 15 residues. The CDR3 spells CASSTLAVSTDTQYF. The CDR3 coding sequence is TGTGCCAGCAGTACTTTAGCGGTGAGCACAGATACGCAGTATTTT.

This clone was picked up many times. The chain joins TRBV12-3 or TRBV12-4 to TRBJ2-3, with D hard to call. The CDR3 extends over 13 amino acids. The V gene lost 6 bases and the J gene lost 7 bases, with 14 bases spanning the gap. The CDR3 DNA follows: TGTGCCAGCAGAACAACCCCCCGAAATACGCAGTATTTT. Translating it yields CASRTTPRNTQYF.

This clone was recorded a few times. V gene TRBV28 combines with J gene TRBJ1-1; weak D call: TRBD1 (6 bases). V lost 11 bases, J lost 4 bases, and 14 bases lay in between. Germline-derived CDR1 and CDR2 are MDHEN and SYDVKM. The CDR3 has 12 residues. CDR3: CALQGLSTEAFF. In DNA, the CDR3 is TGTGCCCTACAGGGTTTAAGCACTGAAGCTTTCTTT. Filled out from reference TRBV28 and TRBJ1-1, the complete variable domain reads DVKVTQSSRYLVKRTGEKVFLECVQDMDHENMFWYRQDPGLGLRLIYFSYDVKMKEKGDIPEGYSVSREKKERFSLILESASTNQTSMYLCALQGLSTEAFFGQGTRLTVV.

This clone occurred many times. This sequence joins TRBV6-1 and TRBJ1-5; weak D call: TRBD1 (6 bases). Germline values: CDR1 MNHNS, CDR2 SASEGT. The CDR3 consists of 16 residues. Trimming left V 1 base short and J 2 bases short, with 12 bases between. The CDR3 DNA sequence: TGTGCCAGCAGTGAAGGTGGGGGCAGGGGCAATCAGCCCCAGCATTTT. Translating gives CASSEGGGRGNQPQHF.

This clone counts as medium-sized. This chain uses TRBV6-1 with TRBJ2-6, with unresolved D. V lost 3 bases, J lost 0 bases, and 3 bases lay in between. Germline CDR1 MNHNS, CDR2 SASEGT. The length of the CDR3 is 14 residues. The DNA for the CDR3 is TGTGCCAGCAGTGACAACTCTGGGGCCAACGTCCTGACTTTC. As protein: CASSDNSGANVLTF.

The genes are TRBV6-5 and TRBJ1-2, with D perhaps matching TRBD1 (6 bases). Germline V CDR1 and CDR2: MNHEY, SVGAGI. Trimming shortened V by 4 bases and J by 8 bases, and 17 bases separated the two germline ends. This CDR3 has 14 residues. The DNA for the CDR3 is TGTGCCAGCAGTTCCCAGGGGTTGGAGCGAGGCTACACCTTC. Its protein product is CASSSQGLERGYTF.